Below are 31 T cell receptor beta chains sequenced from a single sample in a study of regulatory T cells in long-lasting Graves disease. The sample's time point: persistent/refractory GD, antithyroid drugs over 5 years with positive TRAb. From RNA extracted from PBMCs, the TCR library was made. To make TCR beta libraries, researchers used iRepertoire HTBI primers and Arm-PCR of CDR3 regions. TCRdb re-called the multiplex PCR reads with MiXCR, one entry per CDR3 protein. The sample has a few hundred thousand distinct CDR3 sequences, roughly a quarter seen once. The sample in question was peripheral blood mononuclear cells (PBMCs), obtained when the disease was refractory, from a patient treated with antithyroid drugs. Receptors were obtained from a female donor with Graves disease.

This clonotype was detected only a few times. This chain joins TRBV20-1 and TRBJ1-1, with 7 bases that match TRBD1. The CDR3 sequence is 11 residues long. CDR1 DFQATT and CDR2 SNEGSKA come from the germline V gene (reference sequence). The CDR3: CRPTGVTEAFF. The CDR3 DNA reads TGCAGGCCAACAGGGGTAACTGAAGCTTTCTTT.

This clonotype was counted a few times. The CDR3 loop is CASSHNRGPNTEAFF. The CDR3 DNA reads as TGTGCCAGCAGCCACAACAGGGGCCCGAACACTGAAGCTTTCTTT. The V call is TRBV14, the J call TRBJ1-1; TRBD1 agrees at 7 bases. In germline, CDR1 is SGHDN, CDR2 FVKESK. J gave up 1 base and V 3 bases, and 5 bases lay outside the gene matches. The CDR3 is 15 residues long.

This clonotype was recorded at least ten times. The V call is TRBV28, the J call TRBJ1-5; TRBD1 matches 10 bases. V gave up 6 bases and J gave up 7 bases; unmatched junction bases: 6. The CDR3 contains 14 residues. The germline V gene has CDR1 MDHEN and CDR2 SYDVKM. CDR3 residues: CASSMTGGGQPQHF. For the CDR3, the DNA is TGTGCCAGCAGCATGACAGGGGGCGGGCAGCCCCAGCATTTT.

The V gene is TRBV20-1, the J gene TRBJ2-3; TRBD2 might be the D (6 bases). V was shortened by 1 base and J by 0 bases, with 11 bases between the two germline ends. CDR1 is DFQATT and CDR2 is SNEGSKA in the germline V gene (reference sequence). The CDR3 sequence is 15 residues long. This CDR3 reads CSARVGGVSTDTQYF. The CDR3 coding sequence is TGCAGTGCTAGAGTAGGCGGGGTTAGCACAGATACGCAGTATTTT.

V gene TRBV7-9 combines with J gene TRBJ1-1; D not resolved. The germline V and J ends were trimmed by 8 bases and 6 bases, with 10 bases remaining between them. Per the germline V gene, CDR1 is SEHNR and CDR2 is FQNEAQ (reference sequence). The CDR3 consists of 11 residues. CDR3 loop: CASRNVAEAFF. As DNA, the CDR3 is TGTGCCAGCCGAAATGTGGCTGAAGCTTTCTTT. Variable domain in full (rest from reference TRBV7-9 and TRBJ1-1): DTGVSQNPRHKITKRGQNVTFRCDPISEHNRLYWYRQTLGQGPEFLTYFQNEAQLEKSRLLSDRFSAERPKGSFSTLEIQRTEQGDSAMYLCASRNVAEAFFGQGTRLTVV.

The V call is TRBV12-3 or TRBV12-4, the J call TRBJ1-1; D is possibly TRBD1 (5 bases). The V gene lost 6 bases and the J gene lost 4 bases, with 15 bases spanning the gap. This CDR3 is built from 14 residues. The CDR3 spells CASRLRVGTTEAFF. The CDR3, as DNA: TGTGCCAGCAGGCTAAGGGTAGGGACCACTGAAGCTTTCTTT.

The V call is TRBV24-1, the J call TRBJ2-5; a weak D match, TRBD2 (5 bases). CDR1 is KGHDR, CDR2 SFDVKD, per germline. V lost 6 bases to trimming and J lost 2 bases, with 9 bases between them. This CDR3 is built from 13 residues. The CDR3 nucleotides read TGTGCCACCAGTTCGGGAAATCAAGAGACCCAGTACTTC. Amino acids: CATSSGNQETQYF.

This clonotype was seen at least ten times. The rearrangement links TRBV28 to TRBJ1-4; D ambiguous. Germline V gives CDR1 MDHEN, CDR2 SYDVKM. The V and J ends lost 6 bases and 6 bases respectively, with 14 bases between them. This CDR3 has 14 amino acids. The CDR3 nucleotides are TGTGCCAGCAGGTCAACACAGTACCATGAAAAACTGTTTTTT. This sequence encodes CASRSTQYHEKLFF.

This clonotype was picked up a small number of times. The chain recombines TRBV5-1 with TRBJ2-7; TRBD1 matches 9 bases. This CDR3 contains 15 residues. The V and J ends lost 5 bases and 2 bases, in that order; junction bases with no gene match: 8. Germline-derived CDR1 and CDR2 are SGHRS and YFSETQ. CDR3 in amino acids: CASRYTGTGTYEQYF. DNA of the CDR3: TGCGCCAGCAGATATACCGGGACAGGGACCTACGAGCAGTACTTC. Full variable domain (outside the CDR3, taken from reference TRBV5-1 and TRBJ2-7): KAGVTQTPRYLIKTRGQQVTLSCSPISGHRSVSWYQQTPGQGLQFLFEYFSETQRNKGNFPGRFSGRQFSNSRSEMNVSTLELGDSALYLCASRYTGTGTYEQYFGPGTRLTVT.

The V gene is TRBV2, the J gene TRBJ2-7, with D hard to call. Germline-derived CDR1 and CDR2 are SNHLY and FYNNEI. The CDR3 loop spans 11 amino acids. Between the trimmed V and J ends, which lost 7 bases and 4 bases, there was a span of 8 bases. In DNA form, the CDR3 reads TGTGCCAGCACTAGAACTTACGAGCAGTACTTC. This translates into CASTRTYEQYF.

This clonotype was detected ten times or more. The genes are TRBV2 and TRBJ1-1; D uncertain. The CDR3 covers 13 residues. Germline CDR1 SNHLY, CDR2 FYNNEI. Trimming removed 7 bases at V and 0 bases at J, with 9 bases between. CDR3 sequence (DNA): TGTGCCAGCACCGGGTTAATGAACACTGAAGCTTTCTTT. This sequence encodes CASTGLMNTEAFF. Full variable domain (outside the CDR3, taken from reference TRBV2 and TRBJ1-1): EPEVTQTPSHQVTQMGQEVILRCVPISNHLYFYWYRQILGQKVEFLVSFYNNEISEKSEIFDDQFSVERPDGSNFTLKIRSTKLEDSAMYFCASTGLMNTEAFFGQGTRLTVV.

This rearrangement joins TRBV18 to TRBJ2-5, with unresolved D. This CDR3 has 16 residues. With 0 bases removed from V and 0 bases from J, the gap between germline ends came to 11 bases. Germline CDR1 and CDR2: KGHSH and LQKENI. CDR3 region: CASSPPAAGYQETQYF. DNA of the CDR3: TGTGCCAGCTCACCACCTGCCGCTGGCTACCAAGAGACCCAGTACTTC.

This clonotype was seen a handful of times. The rearrangement links TRBV19 to TRBJ2-4; 9 bases line up with TRBD1. This CDR3 has 14 amino acids. The junction had 9 bases not matched to a gene; V was cut back by 6 bases and J by 9 bases. The germline V gene has CDR1 LNHDA and CDR2 SQIVND (reference sequence). The chain's CDR3 is CASSMTGGNGIQYF. The CDR3 nucleotides are TGTGCCAGTAGCATGACAGGGGGTAACGGCATTCAGTACTTC. Full variable domain (rest looked up from reference TRBV19 and TRBJ2-4): DGGITQSPKYLFRKEGQNVTLSCEQNLNHDAMYWYRQDPGQGLRLIYYSQIVNDFQKGDIAEGYSVSREKKESFPLTVTSAQKNPTAFYLCASSMTGGNGIQYFGAGTRLSVL.

This clonotype was counted ten times or more. The chain combines TRBV12-5 with TRBJ1-1; D is ambiguous. Trimming took 6 bases from V and 8 from J, leaving 13 bases between them. The CDR3 is 12 amino acids. Germline-derived CDR1 and CDR2 are LGHNT and FRNRAP. The CDR3 spells CASGTDTGEAFF. In nucleotides, the CDR3 is TGTGCTAGTGGCACCGACACTGGGGAAGCTTTCTTT.

The rearrangement links TRBV20-1 to TRBJ1-1, with D possibly matching TRBD1 (5 bases). V lost 6 bases and J 3 bases, leaving 14 bases between the germline ends. This CDR3 comprises 13 residues. Germline values: CDR1 DFQATT, CDR2 SNEGSKA (reference sequence). The CDR3 region has the DNA TGCAGTGCCGCCCAGGGAGGGGACACTGAAGCTTTCTTT. It is translated as CSAAQGGDTEAFF.

This clonotype was detected many times. This chain connects TRBV20-1 to TRBJ2-5, with TRBD2 matching 8 bases. The CDR3 runs 14 residues. J was trimmed by 6 bases and V by 3 bases; bases with no gene match: 9. The V gene's germline CDR1 is DFQATT and CDR2 SNEGSKA (reference sequence). The CDR3 DNA reads as TGCAGTGCTAGTCGCCTGACTAGCGTGAAGACCCAGTACTTC. Its translation is CSASRLTSVKTQYF.

Ten or more counts support this clonotype. This chain uses TRBV7-8 with TRBJ2-5, with D possibly TRBD2 on 6 matching bases. Looked up from germline, CDR1 is SGHVS and CDR2 is FQNEAQ. Between the trimmed V and J ends, which lost 4 bases and 3 bases, there was a span of 12 bases. The CDR3 is 14 residues long. In DNA form, the CDR3 reads TGTGCCAGCAGCTCCGCAGGAGGGGAAGAGACCCAGTACTTC. It yields the protein CASSSAGGEETQYF.

This sequence joins TRBV12-3 or TRBV12-4 and TRBJ1-2; D is undetermined. This CDR3 contains 11 residues. Trimming removed 7 bases from V and 8 bases from J, with 11 bases in between. CDR3 in DNA: TGTGCCAGCACCGTAGGACTCGGCTACACCTTC. As protein: CASTVGLGYTF.

V is TRBV28 and J is TRBJ2-5, with 7 positions matching TRBD1. Trimming cost V 6 bases and J 6 bases; bases outside gene matches: 13. Germline-derived CDR1 and CDR2 are MDHEN and SYDVKM. The length of the CDR3 is 15 residues. In nucleotides, the CDR3 is TGTGCCAGCAGACCGACAGGGCCAGCCATAAAGACCCAGTACTTC. Protein: CASRPTGPAIKTQYF.

This clonotype was detected ten times or more. The rearrangement uses TRBV12-3 or TRBV12-4 and TRBJ2-7, with D unclear. The CDR3 runs to 14 residues. V lost 2 bases, J lost 2 bases, and 10 bases lay in between. The CDR3: CASSLYRTTYEQYF. CDR3 DNA sequence: TGTGCCAGCAGTTTATACCGAACGACCTACGAGCAGTACTTC.

The gene calls are TRBV6-2 or TRBV6-3 and TRBJ2-7, with 10 bases matching TRBD2. CDR1 is MNHEY and CDR2 is SVGEGT in the germline V gene. V was clipped by 7 bases and J by 6 bases; unmatched bases: 12. This CDR3 comprises 15 residues. The CDR3: CASKVLAGEMSEQYF. CDR3 nucleotides: TGTGCCAGCAAGGTGCTAGCGGGAGAAATGAGCGAGCAGTACTTC.

This clonotype was seen many times. V and J are TRBV29-1 and TRBJ2-5; no definite D call. V was shortened by 4 bases and J by 5 bases, with 14 bases between the two germline ends. The germline V gene has CDR1 SQVTM and CDR2 ANQGSEA. The CDR3 contains 13 residues. The CDR3 loop reads CSVAMQVGETQYF. CDR3 DNA: TGCAGCGTTGCTATGCAGGTGGGGGAGACCCAGTACTTC.

This clonotype was recorded at least ten times. The chain couples TRBV9 to TRBJ1-1; possibly TRBD1 for D (6 bases). Germline assignment: CDR1 SGDLS and CDR2 YYNGEE. CDR3 size: 17 residues. The V end was cut by 2 bases, the J end by 0 bases, with 17 bases between. CDR3 sequence reads: CASSVGASLAMNTEAFF. The CDR3 nucleotides are TGTGCCAGCAGCGTGGGGGCAAGCCTAGCCATGAACACTGAAGCTTTCTTT.

This sequence joins TRBV6-1 and TRBJ2-7, with TRBD2 identical over 8 bases. CDR3 length equals 15 residues. Germline V CDR1 and CDR2: MNHNS, SASEGT. With V trimmed by 6 bases and J by 4 bases, 11 bases remained unmatched. The CDR3, as DNA: TGTGCCAGCAGGGGGAAAGCGGGAGAAACGTACGAGCAGTACTTC. The encoded protein is CASRGKAGETYEQYF.

The rearrangement links TRBV11-2 to TRBJ1-2; 9 bases match TRBD1. The ends lost 4 bases at V and 8 bases at J; junction bases unmatched: 2. The CDR3 length is 12 residues. The germline V gene encodes CDR1 SGHAT and CDR2 FQNNGV. CDR3 residues: CASSWDREGYTF. In DNA form, the CDR3 reads TGTGCCAGCAGCTGGGACAGGGAAGGCTACACCTTC.

Many counts were recorded for this clonotype. The rearrangement joins TRBV6-2 or TRBV6-3 to TRBJ2-7, with 10 positions matching TRBD2. This CDR3 contains 16 residues. The germline V gene encodes CDR1 MNHEY and CDR2 SVGEGT. Losses at the gene ends were 0 bases for V and 0 bases for J; bases not matched to a gene: 2. The DNA of the CDR3 is TGTGCCAGCAGTTACTCAACTAGCGGGGTCTCCTACGAGCAGTACTTC. Translation: CASSYSTSGVSYEQYF.

The rearrangement uses TRBV12-3 or TRBV12-4 and TRBJ1-1; D call uncertain. The CDR3 totals 13 residues. The ends were cut back, 1 base at V and 6 bases at J, with 9 bases in the middle. In DNA form, the CDR3 reads TGTGCCAGCAGTTTAGGTCATATCCCTGAAGCTTTCTTT. Translated: CASSLGHIPEAFF.

This clonotype has a handful of counts. The V and J genes are TRBV5-1 and TRBJ2-2, with a possible D match to TRBD2 (5 bases). The CDR3 is 15 residues long. In germline, CDR1 is SGHRS, CDR2 YFSETQ. The V end lost 5 bases, the J end lost 4 bases, and 15 bases lay between the germline ends. CDR3 sequence: CASSPTPGITGELFF. CDR3 in DNA: TGCGCCAGCAGTCCTACGCCGGGGATCACCGGGGAGCTGTTTTTT.

The chain is built from TRBV7-2 and TRBJ2-5; weak D call: TRBD2 (6 bases). Germline V gives CDR1 SGHTA, CDR2 FQGNSA. V lost 0 bases, J lost 2 bases, and 19 bases lay in between. This CDR3 is 18 amino acids long. CDR3: CASSLALEGGQLQETQYF. The CDR3 DNA reads as TGTGCCAGCAGCTTAGCGCTCGAGGGAGGCCAACTTCAAGAGACCCAGTACTTC.

Ten or more counts support this clonotype. The gene calls are TRBV25-1 and TRBJ1-5; D might be TRBD1 (5 bases). CDR1 and CDR2 from the germline V gene are MGHDK and SYGVNS. The germline V and J ends were trimmed by 2 bases and 3 bases, with 11 bases remaining between them. CDR3 length: 15 amino acids. The CDR3 DNA reads as TGTGCCAGCAGTGAAACAGGAGGGAACAATCAGCCCCAGCATTTT. This translates into CASSETGGNNQPQHF.

The table lists this clonotype with a few counts. This chain connects TRBV7-3 to TRBJ2-7; the D is unclear. Germline V gene lookup returns CDR1 SGHTA and CDR2 FQGTGA. Trimming stripped 0 bases from V and 1 base from J, with 10 bases between. This CDR3 comprises 15 residues. For the CDR3, the DNA is TGTGCCAGCAGCTTAACTGCCGACACGTCCTACGAGCAGTACTTC. This gives the protein CASSLTADTSYEQYF.